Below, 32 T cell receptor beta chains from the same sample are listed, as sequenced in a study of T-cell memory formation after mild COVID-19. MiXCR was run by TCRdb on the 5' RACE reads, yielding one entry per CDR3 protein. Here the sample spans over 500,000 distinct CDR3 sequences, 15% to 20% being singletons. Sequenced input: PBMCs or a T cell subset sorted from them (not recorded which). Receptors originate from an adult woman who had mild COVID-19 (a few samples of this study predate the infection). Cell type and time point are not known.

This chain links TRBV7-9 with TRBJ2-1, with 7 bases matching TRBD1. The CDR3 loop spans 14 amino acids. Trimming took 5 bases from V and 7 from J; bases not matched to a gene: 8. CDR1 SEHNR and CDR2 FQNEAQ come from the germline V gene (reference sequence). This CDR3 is CASSDRDRMNEQFF. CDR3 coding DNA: TGTGCCAGCAGCGACCGGGACAGAATGAATGAGCAGTTCTTC.

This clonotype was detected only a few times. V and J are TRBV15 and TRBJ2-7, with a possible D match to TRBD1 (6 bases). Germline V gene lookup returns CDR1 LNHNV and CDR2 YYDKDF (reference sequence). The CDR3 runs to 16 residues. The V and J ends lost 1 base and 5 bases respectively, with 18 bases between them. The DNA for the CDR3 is TGTGCCACCAGCAGAGCCCCAACAGGGAGAAGCGACGAGCAGTACTTC. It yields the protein CATSRAPTGRSDEQYF.

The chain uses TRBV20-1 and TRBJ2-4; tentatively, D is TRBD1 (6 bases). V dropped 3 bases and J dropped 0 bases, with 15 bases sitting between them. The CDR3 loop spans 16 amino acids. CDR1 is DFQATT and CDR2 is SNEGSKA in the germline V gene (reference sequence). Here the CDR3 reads CSASETGVLAKNIQYF. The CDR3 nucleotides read TGCAGTGCTAGTGAGACAGGAGTACTAGCCAAAAACATTCAGTACTTC.

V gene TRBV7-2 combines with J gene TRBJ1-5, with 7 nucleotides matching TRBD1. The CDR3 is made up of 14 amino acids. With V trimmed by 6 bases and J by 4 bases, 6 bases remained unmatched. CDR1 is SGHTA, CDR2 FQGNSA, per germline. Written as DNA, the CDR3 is TGTGCCAGCAGTACGACAGGGACTAATCAGCCCCAGCATTTT. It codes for CASSTTGTNQPQHF.

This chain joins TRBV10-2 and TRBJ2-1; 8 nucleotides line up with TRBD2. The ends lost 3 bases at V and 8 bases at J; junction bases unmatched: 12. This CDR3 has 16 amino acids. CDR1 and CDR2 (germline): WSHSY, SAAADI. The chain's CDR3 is CASSDGGGKVIDEQFF. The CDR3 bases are TGCGCCAGCAGTGACGGCGGGGGGAAGGTCATAGATGAGCAGTTCTTC.

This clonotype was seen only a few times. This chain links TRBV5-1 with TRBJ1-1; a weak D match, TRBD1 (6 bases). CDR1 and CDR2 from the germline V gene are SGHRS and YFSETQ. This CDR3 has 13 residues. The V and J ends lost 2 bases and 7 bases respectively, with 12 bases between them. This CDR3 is CASSLSLQGEAFF. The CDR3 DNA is TGCGCCAGCAGCTTATCATTACAGGGTGAAGCTTTCTTT. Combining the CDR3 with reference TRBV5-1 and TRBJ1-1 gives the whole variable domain KAGVTQTPRYLIKTRGQQVTLSCSPISGHRSVSWYQQTPGQGLQFLFEYFSETQRNKGNFPGRFSGRQFSNSRSEMNVSTLELGDSALYLCASSLSLQGEAFFGQGTRLTVV.

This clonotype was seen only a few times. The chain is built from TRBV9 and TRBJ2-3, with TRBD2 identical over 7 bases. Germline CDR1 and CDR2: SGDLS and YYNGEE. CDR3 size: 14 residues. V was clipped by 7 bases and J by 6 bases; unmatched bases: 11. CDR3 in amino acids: CASSAGPVRDTQYF. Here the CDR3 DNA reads TGTGCCAGCTCAGCGGGACCCGTGCGGGATACGCAGTATTTT.

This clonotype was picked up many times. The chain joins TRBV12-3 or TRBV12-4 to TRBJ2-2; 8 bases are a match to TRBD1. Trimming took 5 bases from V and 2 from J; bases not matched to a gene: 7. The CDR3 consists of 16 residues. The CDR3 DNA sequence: TGTGCCAGCAGTCCCCCGGACAGGGTAAACACCGGGGAGCTGTTTTTT. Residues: CASSPPDRVNTGELFF.

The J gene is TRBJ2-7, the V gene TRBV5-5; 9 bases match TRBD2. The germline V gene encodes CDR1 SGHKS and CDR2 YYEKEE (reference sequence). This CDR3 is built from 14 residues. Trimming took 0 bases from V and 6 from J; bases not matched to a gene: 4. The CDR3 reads CASSLARTSAEQYF. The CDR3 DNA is TGTGCCAGCAGCTTGGCTCGGACTAGCGCCGAGCAGTACTTC.

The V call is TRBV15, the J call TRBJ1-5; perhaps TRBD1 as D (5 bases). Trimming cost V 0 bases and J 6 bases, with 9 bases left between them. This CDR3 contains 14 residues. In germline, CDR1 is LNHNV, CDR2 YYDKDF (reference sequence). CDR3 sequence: CATSRDQGGQPQHF. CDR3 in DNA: TGTGCCACCAGCAGAGATCAGGGCGGTCAGCCCCAGCATTTT.

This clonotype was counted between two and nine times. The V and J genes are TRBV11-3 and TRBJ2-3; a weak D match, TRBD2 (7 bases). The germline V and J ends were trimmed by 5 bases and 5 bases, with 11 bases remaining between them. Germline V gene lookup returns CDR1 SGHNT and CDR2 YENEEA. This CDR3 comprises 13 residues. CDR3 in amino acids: CASSKGEGDTQYF. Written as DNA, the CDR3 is TGTGCCAGCAGCAAGGGGGAGGGAGATACGCAGTATTTT.

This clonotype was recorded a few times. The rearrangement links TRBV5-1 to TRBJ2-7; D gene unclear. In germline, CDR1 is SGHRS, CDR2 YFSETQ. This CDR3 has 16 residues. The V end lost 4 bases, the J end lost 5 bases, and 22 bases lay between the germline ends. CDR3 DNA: TGCGCCAGCAGCCTTGGCACCGCTACAGCAATCGACGAGCAGTACTTC. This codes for CASSLGTATAIDEQYF.

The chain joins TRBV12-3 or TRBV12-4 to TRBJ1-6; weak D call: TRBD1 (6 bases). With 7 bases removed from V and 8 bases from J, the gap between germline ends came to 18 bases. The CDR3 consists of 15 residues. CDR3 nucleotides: TGTGCCAGCACCGTCGGGCAGGGGATCGATTCACCCCTCCACTTT. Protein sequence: CASTVGQGIDSPLHF.

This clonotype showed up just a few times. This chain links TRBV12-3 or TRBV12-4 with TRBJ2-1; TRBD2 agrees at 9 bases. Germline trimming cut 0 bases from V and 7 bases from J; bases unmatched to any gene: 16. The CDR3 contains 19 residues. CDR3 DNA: TGTGCCAGCAGTTTAGCCCCGTTGGTTAGCGGGAGTGGGGATAATGAGCAGTTCTTC. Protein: CASSLAPLVSGSGDNEQFF.

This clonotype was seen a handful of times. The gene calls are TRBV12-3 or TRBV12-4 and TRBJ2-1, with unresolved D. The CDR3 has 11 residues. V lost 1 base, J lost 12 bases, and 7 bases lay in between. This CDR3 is CASSLEATQFF. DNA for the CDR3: TGTGCCAGCAGTTTAGAGGCCACGCAGTTCTTC.

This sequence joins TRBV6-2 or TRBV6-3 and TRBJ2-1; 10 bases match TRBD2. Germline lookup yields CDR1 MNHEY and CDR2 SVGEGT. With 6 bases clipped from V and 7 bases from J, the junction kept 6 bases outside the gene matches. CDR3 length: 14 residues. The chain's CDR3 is CASRPSGSTNEQFF. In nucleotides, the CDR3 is TGTGCCAGCAGACCTAGCGGGAGCACGAATGAGCAGTTCTTC.

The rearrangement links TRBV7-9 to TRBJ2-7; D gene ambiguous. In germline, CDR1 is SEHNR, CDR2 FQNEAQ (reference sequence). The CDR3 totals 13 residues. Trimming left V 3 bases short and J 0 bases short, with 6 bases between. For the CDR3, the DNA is TGTGCCAGCAGCTTCGTGAGCTCCTACGAGCAGTACTTC. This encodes CASSFVSSYEQYF.

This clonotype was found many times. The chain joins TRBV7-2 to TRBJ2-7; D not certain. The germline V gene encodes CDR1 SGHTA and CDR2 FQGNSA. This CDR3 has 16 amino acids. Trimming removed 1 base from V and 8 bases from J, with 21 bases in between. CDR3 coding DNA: TGTGCCAGCAGCTTAGGGTCCCTACCCCCATTGGCCCAGCAGTACTTC. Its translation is CASSLGSLPPLAQQYF.

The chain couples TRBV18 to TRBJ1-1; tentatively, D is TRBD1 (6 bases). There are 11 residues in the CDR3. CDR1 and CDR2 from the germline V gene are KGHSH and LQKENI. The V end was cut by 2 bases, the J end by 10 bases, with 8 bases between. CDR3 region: CASSPAGVAFF. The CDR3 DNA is TGTGCCAGCTCACCAGCAGGGGTAGCTTTCTTT. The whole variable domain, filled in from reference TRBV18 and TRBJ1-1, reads NAGVMQNPRHLVRRRGQEARLRCSPMKGHSHVYWYRQLPEEGLKFMVYLQKENIIDESGMPKERFSAEFPKEGPSILRIQQVVRGDSAAYFCASSPAGVAFFGQGTRLTVV.

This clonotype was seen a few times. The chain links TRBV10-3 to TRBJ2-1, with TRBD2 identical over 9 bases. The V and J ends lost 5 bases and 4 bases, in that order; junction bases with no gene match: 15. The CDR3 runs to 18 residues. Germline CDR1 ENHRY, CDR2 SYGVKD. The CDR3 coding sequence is TGTGCCATCAGTCCGGGACTAGCTACTTCTCCTCGTTACAATGAGCAGTTCTTC. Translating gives CAISPGLATSPRYNEQFF.

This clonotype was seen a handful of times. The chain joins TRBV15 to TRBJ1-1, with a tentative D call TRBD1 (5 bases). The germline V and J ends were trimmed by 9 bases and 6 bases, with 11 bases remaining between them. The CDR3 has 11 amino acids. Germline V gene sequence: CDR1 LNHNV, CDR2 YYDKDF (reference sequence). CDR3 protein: CATRGVAEAFF. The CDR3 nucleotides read TGTGCCACTCGGGGGGTAGCTGAAGCTTTCTTT. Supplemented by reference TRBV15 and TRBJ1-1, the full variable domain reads DAMVIQNPRYQVTQFGKPVTLSCSQTLNHNVMYWYQQKSSQAPKLLFHYYDKDFNNEADTPDNFQSRRPNTSFCFLDIRSPGLGDTAMYLCATRGVAEAFFGQGTRLTVV.

The CDR3 loop is CATSDIRQAGEQYF. Written as DNA, the CDR3 is TGTGCCACCAGTGATATTCGACAGGCCGGCGAGCAGTACTTC. The chain links TRBV24-1 to TRBJ2-7; D is possibly TRBD1 (6 bases). The CDR3 sequence is 14 residues long. The V end lost 3 bases, the J end lost 6 bases, and 14 bases lay between the germline ends. The germline V gene encodes CDR1 KGHDR and CDR2 SFDVKD.

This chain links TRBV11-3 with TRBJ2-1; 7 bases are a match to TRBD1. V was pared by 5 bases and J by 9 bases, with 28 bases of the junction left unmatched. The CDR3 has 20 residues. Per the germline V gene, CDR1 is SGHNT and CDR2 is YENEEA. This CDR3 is CASSPKFNRDSSYRSAEQFF. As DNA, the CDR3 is TGTGCCAGCAGCCCAAAATTCAACCGGGACAGCTCGTACAGGTCCGCTGAGCAGTTCTTC.

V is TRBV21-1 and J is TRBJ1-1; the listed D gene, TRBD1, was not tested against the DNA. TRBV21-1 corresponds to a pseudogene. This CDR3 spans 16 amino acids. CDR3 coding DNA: TGTGCCAGCAGCGCTGCCGGGCTTCCTTGGGACACTGAAGCTTTCTTT. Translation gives CASSAAGLPWDTEAFF.

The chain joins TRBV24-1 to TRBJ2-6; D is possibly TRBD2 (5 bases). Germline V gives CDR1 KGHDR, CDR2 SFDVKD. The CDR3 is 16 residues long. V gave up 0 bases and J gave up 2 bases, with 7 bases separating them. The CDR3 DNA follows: TGTGCCACCAGTGATTTGACGCGGGCTGGGGCCAACGTCCTGACTTTC. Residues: CATSDLTRAGANVLTF.

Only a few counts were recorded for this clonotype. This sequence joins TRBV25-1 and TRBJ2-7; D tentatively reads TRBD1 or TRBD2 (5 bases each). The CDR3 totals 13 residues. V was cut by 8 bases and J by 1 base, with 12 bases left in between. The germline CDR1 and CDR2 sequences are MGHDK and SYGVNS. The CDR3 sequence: CASYRDGSYEQYF. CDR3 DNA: TGTGCCAGCTACCGGGACGGATCCTACGAGCAGTACTTC.

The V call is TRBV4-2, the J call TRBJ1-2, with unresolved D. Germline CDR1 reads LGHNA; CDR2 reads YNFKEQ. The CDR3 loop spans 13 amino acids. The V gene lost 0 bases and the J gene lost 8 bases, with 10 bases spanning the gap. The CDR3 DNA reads TGTGCCAGCAGCCAAGAGACGAATCCCGGCTACACCTTC. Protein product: CASSQETNPGYTF.

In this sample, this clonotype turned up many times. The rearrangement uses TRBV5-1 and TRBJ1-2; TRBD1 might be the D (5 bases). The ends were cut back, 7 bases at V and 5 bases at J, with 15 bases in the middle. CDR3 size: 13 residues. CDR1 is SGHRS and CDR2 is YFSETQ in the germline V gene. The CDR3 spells CASGEGTLYGYTF. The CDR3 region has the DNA TGCGCCAGCGGGGAAGGGACGTTGTATGGCTACACCTTC.

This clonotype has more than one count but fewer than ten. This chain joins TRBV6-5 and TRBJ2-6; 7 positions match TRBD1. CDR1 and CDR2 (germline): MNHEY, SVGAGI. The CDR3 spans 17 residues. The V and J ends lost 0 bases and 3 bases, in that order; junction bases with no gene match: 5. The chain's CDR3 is CASSYSTGVGGANVLTF. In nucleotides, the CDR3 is TGTGCCAGCAGTTACTCTACAGGGGTCGGTGGGGCCAACGTCCTGACTTTC.

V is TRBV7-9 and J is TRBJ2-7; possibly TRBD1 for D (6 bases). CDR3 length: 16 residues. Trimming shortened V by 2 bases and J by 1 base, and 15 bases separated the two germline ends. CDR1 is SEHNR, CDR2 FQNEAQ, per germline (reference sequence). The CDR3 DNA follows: TGTGCCAGCAGCTTATGGGGACACGACAAGTCCTACGAGCAGTACTTC. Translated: CASSLWGHDKSYEQYF.

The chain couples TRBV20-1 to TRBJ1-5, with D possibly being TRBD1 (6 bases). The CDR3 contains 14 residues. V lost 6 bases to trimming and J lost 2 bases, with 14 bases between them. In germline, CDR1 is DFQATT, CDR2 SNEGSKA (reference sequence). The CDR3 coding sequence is TGCAGTGCCTCACAGGGTAACGGCAATCAGCCCCAGCATTTT. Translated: CSASQGNGNQPQHF.

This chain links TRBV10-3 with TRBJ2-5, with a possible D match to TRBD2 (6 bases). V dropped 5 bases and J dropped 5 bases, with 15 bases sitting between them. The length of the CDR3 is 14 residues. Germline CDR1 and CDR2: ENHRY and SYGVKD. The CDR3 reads CAISRDSGVETQYF. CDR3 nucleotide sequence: TGTGCCATCAGTAGGGACTCGGGGGTTGAGACCCAGTACTTC.